Given below is one TCR beta chain in context. Its antigen is not identified. The sample comes from a study of post-analysis software for immune sequencing data. The CDR3 is made up of 13 amino acids. V gave up 4 bases and J gave up 10 bases, with 11 bases separating them. The germline CDR1 and CDR2 sequences are MNHEY and SMNVEV (reference sequence). Tagging with unique molecular identifiers was a feature of the TCR beta cDNA libraries. In TCRdb, the PCR reads were re-called with MiXCR into one record per CDR3 protein. The sample consists of about 770,000 distinct CDR3 sequences, around 45% of them appearing once. The study, taken as a whole, reports: Included in a set of about five TRBV segments more frequent in patients than controls were TRBV5-6, TRBV5-1 and TRBV20-1.

The TCR was taken from a girl aged 10-17 years with multiple sclerosis. The chain has TRBV27 and TRBJ1-6; D unresolved. The specimen sequenced was blood. The CDR3 loop reads CASSSQLGSPLHF. The CDR3 coding sequence is TGTGCCAGCAGTTCTCAACTTGGGTCACCCCTCCACTTT.